What follows are 25 T cell receptor beta chains derived from one specimen sequenced in a study of cytomegalovirus exposure and HLA in healthy donors. Amplification used 60 Vbeta primers and 13 Jbeta primers. Generated by immunoSEQ multiplex PCR, the TCRdb table keeps only in-frame clones and is missing some. In the table there are around 150,000 clones, around three quarters of which are singletons. The sequenced sample consisted of PBMCs. The origin of the receptors is a woman in her thirties or forties in good health and CMV-seronegative.

Only one count was recorded for this clone. V is TRBV4-2 and J is TRBJ2-5; D is perhaps TRBD2 (6 bases). The J call may be faulty, since TRBJ2-7 better matches the DNA end. The CDR3 loop spans 15 amino acids. The germline CDR1 and CDR2 sequences are LGHNA and YNFKEQ. The CDR3 nucleotides read TGTGCCAGCAGCCAAGATGCGGGATGGGACTACGAGCAGTACTTC. Translation gives CASSQDAGWDYEQYF.

This clone was recorded once. CDR3 nucleotides: TGTGCCAGCAGTCCTCTCCCCGGGACTCCATACGAGCAGTACTTC. The encoded protein is CASSPLPGTPYEQYF. The rearrangement links TRBV6-5 to TRBJ2-7, with D perhaps TRBD2 (6 bases). The CDR3 totals 15 residues. Trimming cost V 5 bases and J 4 bases, with 18 bases left between them. Germline CDR1 and CDR2: MNHEY and SVGAGI.

This chain joins TRBV28 and TRBJ1-5; D may be TRBD1 (6 bases). CDR3 length: 13 residues. Germline-derived CDR1 and CDR2 are MDHEN and SYDVKM. The CDR3 loop is CGGGGGPNQPQHF. The CDR3 bases are TGTGGGGGAGGGGGAGGGCCCAATCAGCCCCAGCATTTT.

The rearrangement joins TRBV7-9 to TRBJ2-1; 13 bases are shared with TRBD2. CDR3 length: 18 amino acids. The trim removed 1 base at V and 0 bases at J, leaving 3 bases unmatched. The V gene's germline CDR1 is SEHNR and CDR2 FQNEAQ (reference sequence). The CDR3 loop reads CASSLGGLAGSSYNEQFF. DNA of the CDR3: TGTGCCAGCAGCTTAGGGGGACTAGCGGGGAGCTCCTACAATGAGCAGTTCTTC.

The genes are TRBV19 and TRBJ1-6; tentative D call: TRBD1 (6 bases). The germline V gene encodes CDR1 LNHDA and CDR2 SQIVND (reference sequence). The CDR3 spans 15 residues. V lost 7 bases and J lost 4, with 14 bases in between. CDR3 residues: CASTQGPSYNSPLHF. CDR3 nucleotides: TGTGCCAGTACACAGGGCCCCTCTTATAATTCACCCCTCCACTTT.

This clone was recorded a few times. This rearrangement joins TRBV28 to TRBJ2-7; unclear D gene. V lost 7 bases to trimming and J lost 5 bases, with 15 bases between them. This CDR3 comprises 13 residues. The germline CDR1 and CDR2 sequences are MDHEN and SYDVKM. The CDR3 coding sequence is TGTGCCAGCATCTCGGCGAGGAACCACGAGCAGTACTTC. This codes for CASISARNHEQYF.

The chain has TRBV9 and TRBJ2-5; TRBD2 aligns across 10 bases. Trimming at V came to 3 bases and at J to 4 bases, leaving 9 bases not matched to a gene. The CDR3 has 16 residues. Germline V gives CDR1 SGDLS, CDR2 YYNGEE. This CDR3 reads CASSAVPSGGGETQYF. The CDR3 nucleotides read TGTGCCAGCAGCGCGGTTCCTAGCGGGGGCGGAGAGACCCAGTACTTC.

The CDR3 nucleotides are TGTGCCAGCAGCTCCCACGGGGTATCGGATGACACTGAAGCTTTCTTT. Its translation: CASSSHGVSDDTEAFF. The gene calls are TRBV7-8 and TRBJ1-1; D is unresolved. The CDR3 has 16 amino acids. Germline V gene lookup returns CDR1 SGHVS and CDR2 FQNEAQ. Deletions cut 4 bases from V and 3 bases from J, with 18 bases between. Full variable domain (missing parts from reference TRBV7-8 and TRBJ1-1): GAGVSQSPRYKVAKRGQDVALRCDPISGHVSLFWYQQALGQGPEFLTYFQNEAQLDKSGLPSDRFFAERPEGSVSTLKIQRTQQEDSAVYLCASSSHGVSDDTEAFFGQGTRLTVV.

This chain links TRBV6-5 with TRBJ2-1, with D possibly being TRBD2 (5 bases). Trimming took off 0 bases at V and 1 base at J, with 7 bases between the two ends. This CDR3 comprises 15 residues. Germline V gene lookup returns CDR1 MNHEY and CDR2 SVGAGI. CDR3 bases: TGTGCCAGCAGTTACTCCAGCGGATCCTACAATGAGCAGTTCTTC. Translation gives CASSYSSGSYNEQFF.

This clone appeared a single time. CDR3 nucleotides: TGTGCCATCAGTGTTAATGAGGGCTCCTACAATGAGCAGTTCTTC. Its translation: CAISVNEGSYNEQFF. V is TRBV10-3 and J is TRBJ2-1, with D perhaps matching TRBD2 (5 bases). This CDR3 is 15 amino acids long. The ends were cut back, 4 bases at V and 0 bases at J, with 10 bases in the middle. Germline CDR1 is ENHRY and CDR2 is SYGVKD.

This sequence joins TRBV7-9 and TRBJ1-1; a possible D gene is TRBD1 (5 bases). Germline V gene lookup returns CDR1 SEHNR and CDR2 FQNEAQ (reference sequence). CDR3 length: 13 amino acids. V lost 3 bases and J lost 3, with 8 bases in between. This CDR3 reads CASSFGRDTEAFF. In DNA form, the CDR3 reads TGTGCCAGCAGCTTCGGCAGGGACACTGAAGCTTTCTTT.

DNA for the CDR3: TGCAGCGTTGAAGCGGGAAGGGAGGGCTACACCTTC. The encoded protein is CSVEAGREGYTF. The gene calls are TRBV29-1 and TRBJ1-2, with D unclear. The CDR3 totals 12 residues. The germline V gene has CDR1 SQVTM and CDR2 ANQGSEA. V was pared by 1 base and J by 8 bases, with 11 bases between.

This clone was seen a handful of times. The chain recombines TRBV5-4 with TRBJ1-4; 10 nucleotides align to TRBD1. V trimming: 3 bases; J trimming: 6 bases; junction bases outside the gene matches: 5. Germline loops: CDR1 SGHNT, CDR2 YYREEE (reference sequence). The CDR3 has 15 amino acids. The DNA of the CDR3 is TGTGCCAGCAGCTCACGGACAGGGGGGGATGAAAAACTGTTTTTT. Translating gives CASSSRTGGDEKLFF. Full variable domain (outside the CDR3, taken from reference TRBV5-4 and TRBJ1-4): ETGVTQSPTHLIKTRGQQVTLRCSSQSGHNTVSWYQQALGQGPQFIFQYYREEENGRGNFPPRFSGLQFPNYSSELNVNALELDDSALYLCASSSRTGGDEKLFFGSGTQLSVL.

This clone was counted once. The V call is TRBV7-2, the J call TRBJ2-1, with D unresolved. The germline V gene encodes CDR1 SGHTA and CDR2 FQGNSA. Deletions cut 3 bases from V and 3 bases from J, with 6 bases between. CDR3 length equals 13 residues. In DNA form, the CDR3 reads TGTGCCAGCAGCTTTTCGAGCTACAATGAGCAGTTCTTC. It encodes CASSFSSYNEQFF.

This clone was counted only a few times. The CDR3 here is CASSFTGGSNEKLFF. CDR3 in DNA: TGCGCCAGCAGTTTTACGGGAGGTTCGAATGAAAAACTGTTTTTT. The genes are TRBV5-1 and TRBJ1-4, with D uncertain. The CDR3 covers 15 residues. The germline V gene has CDR1 SGHRS and CDR2 YFSETQ. V shed 5 bases and J shed 5 bases, with 16 bases lying between them.

The chain is built from TRBV4-1 and TRBJ1-2; D unresolved. The CDR3 totals 16 residues. Germline assignment: CDR1 MGHRA and CDR2 YSYEKL. The ends were cut back, 0 bases at V and 0 bases at J, with 11 bases in the middle. The chain's CDR3 is CASSQEWAGSNYGYTF. The CDR3 DNA is TGCGCCAGCAGCCAAGAATGGGCAGGCTCTAACTATGGCTACACCTTC.

V and J are TRBV28 and TRBJ2-5, with 12 bases that match TRBD2. Germline CDR1 and CDR2: MDHEN and SYDVKM. The CDR3 is 17 residues long. V was pared by 6 bases and J by 5 bases, with 13 bases of the junction left unmatched. The chain's CDR3 is CASSPNRGLAGGETQYF. CDR3 nucleotides: TGTGCCAGCAGCCCTAACCGAGGCCTAGCGGGGGGGGAGACCCAGTACTTC.

The table lists this clone with a count of one. The germline gene is not matched at one end of the junction; a read error may be the cause. V is TRBV7-9 and J is TRBJ2-7, with D perhaps TRBD2 (6 bases). Germline loops: CDR1 SEHNR, CDR2 FQNEAQ (reference sequence). CDR3 length equals 15 residues. This CDR3 reads CSSSLGSRRGYEQYF. The CDR3 nucleotides read TGTTCCAGCAGCTTAGGGTCTAGGAGGGGATACGAGCAGTACTTC.

This chain links TRBV5-1 with TRBJ2-2, with D tentatively TRBD1 (6 bases). The CDR3 extends over 15 amino acids. The germline CDR1 and CDR2 sequences are SGHRS and YFSETQ. Trimming took 4 bases from V and 2 from J, leaving 12 bases between them. The CDR3 region is CASSADRPNTGELFF. CDR3 nucleotides: TGCGCCAGCAGCGCGGACAGACCTAACACCGGGGAGCTGTTTTTT.

V is TRBV9 and J is TRBJ2-1; D is possibly TRBD2 (7 bases). Trimming took off 0 bases at V and 4 bases at J, with 11 bases between the two ends. Germline CDR1 reads SGDLS; CDR2 reads YYNGEE. The CDR3 contains 15 residues. The CDR3: CASSVEGGAYNEQFF. CDR3 nucleotide sequence: TGTGCCAGCAGCGTAGAAGGGGGGGCTTACAATGAGCAGTTCTTC.

V is TRBV6-5 and J is TRBJ2-7; possible D gene TRBD1, 5 bases. The V end lost 0 bases, the J end lost 0 bases, and 12 bases lay between the germline ends. The V gene's germline CDR1 is MNHEY and CDR2 SVGAGI. This CDR3 spans 16 amino acids. The CDR3 DNA sequence: TGTGCCAGCAGTTACTCGATGGCAGGGCGCTCCTACGAGCAGTACTTC. Protein: CASSYSMAGRSYEQYF.

CDR3 nucleotides: TGTGCCAGCTCACCATCCGCCTACGAGCAGTACTTC. Amino acids: CASSPSAYEQYF. The V gene is TRBV18, the J gene TRBJ2-5; D ambiguous. Matching the DNA end better, TRBJ2-7 makes the J call doubtful. Germline CDR1 KGHSH, CDR2 LQKENI. This CDR3 region has 12 residues.

The chain links TRBV19 to TRBJ1-2; TRBD1 matches 10 bases. The junction had 8 bases not matched to a gene; V was cut back by 6 bases and J by 7 bases. The CDR3 loop spans 14 amino acids. Germline lookup yields CDR1 LNHDA and CDR2 SQIVND (reference sequence). For the CDR3, the DNA is TGTGCCAGTAGCCATCGCGGGACAGGGGCTGGCTACACCTTC. Translation: CASSHRGTGAGYTF. Full variable domain (missing parts from reference TRBV19 and TRBJ1-2): DGGITQSPKYLFRKEGQNVTLSCEQNLNHDAMYWYRQDPGQGLRLIYYSQIVNDFQKGDIAEGYSVSREKKESFPLTVTSAQKNPTAFYLCASSHRGTGAGYTFGSGTRLTVV.

Note on this clone: Other nucleotide sequences from this sample produce the same CDR3. The V and J genes are TRBV6-4 and TRBJ2-3, with 10 bases that match TRBD1. Trimming at V came to 9 bases and at J to 4 bases, leaving 10 bases not matched to a gene. The CDR3 is 15 residues long. The germline gives CDR1 MRHNA, CDR2 SNTAGT. CDR3: CASSIGTGVSDTQYF. The CDR3 region has the DNA TGTGCCAGTAGTATCGGGACAGGGGTTTCAGATACGCAGTATTTT.

The chain is built from TRBV13 and TRBJ2-1; D is unclear. The CDR3 totals 10 residues. CDR1 is PRHDT and CDR2 is FYEKMQ in the germline V gene (reference sequence). Trimming removed 3 bases from V and 8 bases from J, with 2 bases in between. CDR3 nucleotides: TGTGCCAGCAGCTTCTATGAGCAGTTCTTC. This translates into CASSFYEQFF.